The 7 T cell receptor beta chains reported below all come from one sample, sequenced in a study of T cell changes during pregnancy in multiple sclerosis. The protocol was immunoSEQ multiplex PCR, while the TCRdb copy is restricted to in-frame clones and leaves out a portion. The profile shows around 56,000 clones, 89% of them singletons. Sequencing was performed on peripheral blood, taken after pregnancy. Receptors were obtained from a female donor with multiple sclerosis, enrolled in a pregnancy study.

The DNA for the CDR3 is TGTGCCAGCTCACCATCCAGGGGAGAGACCCAGTACTTC. Protein: CASSPSRGETQYF. The chain combines TRBV18 with TRBJ2-5, with a possible D match to TRBD1 (6 bases). The length of the CDR3 is 13 residues. The V and J ends lost 2 bases and 4 bases respectively, with 8 bases between them. Looked up from germline, CDR1 is KGHSH and CDR2 is LQKENI.

Within the sample, this clone is medium-sized. The V call is TRBV7-3, the J call TRBJ1-6, with D possibly TRBD1 on 6 matching bases. Germline V CDR1 and CDR2: SGHTA, FQGTGA. The CDR3 length is 14 residues. Between the trimmed V and J ends, which lost 0 bases and 7 bases, there was a span of 7 bases. This CDR3 is CASSLTGANSPLHF. CDR3 coding DNA: TGTGCCAGCAGCTTAACGGGGGCAAATTCACCCCTCCACTTT.

The chain joins TRBV19 to TRBJ2-4; D possibly corresponds to TRBD2 (7 bases). Trimming stripped 5 bases from V and 8 bases from J, with 19 bases between. The CDR3 has 15 residues. Germline CDR1 and CDR2: LNHDA and SQIVND (reference sequence). The CDR3 DNA reads TGTGCCAGTAGTCCCCAAGGGGGGAGGGGTGACATTCAGTACTTC. Protein product: CASSPQGGRGDIQYF.

The V and J genes are TRBV11-3 and TRBJ2-1, with a possible D match to TRBD2 (6 bases). CDR3 size: 15 residues. V gave up 5 bases and J gave up 0 bases, with 11 bases separating them. The germline gives CDR1 SGHNT, CDR2 YENEEA. CDR3 sequence reads: CASSRGVSSYNEQFF. DNA of the CDR3: TGTGCCAGCAGCCGCGGGGTCAGCTCCTACAATGAGCAGTTCTTC.

A few counts support this clone. The CDR3 protein is CATSRDDRGGTEAFF. The CDR3 bases are TGTGCCACCAGCAGAGATGACAGGGGTGGCACTGAAGCTTTCTTT. The chain couples TRBV15 to TRBJ1-1; 8 nucleotides line up with TRBD1. CDR1 is LNHNV, CDR2 YYDKDF, per germline (reference sequence). V was pared by 0 bases and J by 4 bases, with 4 bases of the junction left unmatched. The CDR3 runs to 15 residues. The full variable domain, completed using reference TRBV15 and TRBJ1-1, is DAMVIQNPRYQVTQFGKPVTLSCSQTLNHNVMYWYQQKSSQAPKLLFHYYDKDFNNEADTPDNFQSRRPNTSFCFLDIRSPGLGDTAMYLCATSRDDRGGTEAFFGQGTRLTVV.

The chain has TRBV6-5 and TRBJ1-1; D is undetermined. Germline V gene data show CDR1 as MNHEY and CDR2 as SVGAGI. V lost 4 bases and J 4 bases, leaving 16 bases between the germline ends. This CDR3 spans 15 amino acids. As DNA, the CDR3 is TGTGCCAGCAGTTTCACGACCGGAGTCGGCACTGAAGCTTTCTTT. It specifies CASSFTTGVGTEAFF.

The rearrangement joins TRBV14 to TRBJ2-5; D gene ambiguous. Germline V CDR1 and CDR2: SGHDN, FVKESK. The CDR3 loop spans 12 amino acids. Deletions cut 1 base from V and 3 bases from J, with 3 bases between. The CDR3 nucleotides read TGTGCCAGCAGCCAAGTCGAAGAGACCCAGTACTTC. Amino acid sequence: CASSQVEETQYF.